The subject of this entry is one T cell receptor (beta chain). Its antigen remains undetermined. Per-nucleotide qualities are absent, and no much larger clonotype sits a single base away. Systemically healthy Caucasian individuals from Russia, some 36 in total and aged roughly 6 to 100 years, were included as donors. About 9.8 milliliters of peripheral blood were drawn from each donor into EDTA-treated Vacutainer tubes. PBMCs were isolated by Ficoll-Paque density-gradient centrifugation, with at least 7 million obtained per sample. Total RNA, at least 6 micrograms per sample, was extracted from PBMCs with Trizol reagent. For every donor, an aliquot of PBMCs went through flow cytometry to measure the percentages of naive CD45RAhigh/CD27high T cells. The data derive from a study of blood T cells in healthy people across ages (dated by TCRdb to 2014 to 2015). As for the study more broadly: In model experiments, roughly one uniquely barcoded TCR beta cDNA molecule per two T cells was captured by template switching. Age-related changes in TCR beta repertoire diversity were measured in the study by deep sequencing normalized with unique cDNA molecular identifiers. Donors were grouped into four age groups: young (average 16 years), middle-aged (39), aged (around 66) and long-lived (roughly 80). To avoid experimental bias, donors of different ages were distributed randomly across sequencing lanes. The study analyzed two additional independent replicas of 1 million unique cDNA reads from the same blood draw for two donors, one aged 18 to 30 and one aged 80 or older. Study-level results and caveats: Total diversity estimates from one million sequenced T cells were considered lower bounds and underestimates. There was a strong correlation between observed TCR beta diversity and the percentage of naive T cells measured by flow cytometry. Compared with the aged group, the long-lived group had more naive CD4+ T cells, fewer expanded clones and increased TCR diversity, a pattern suggesting age selection. As age increased, observed TCR beta diversity per million T cells dropped in a roughly linear way, and a significant reduction was already evident by age about 40. Because the CMV infection status of the donors was unknown, age-related changes in expanded clonotypes may potentially have been confounded. Since profiling was done on bulk unsorted PBMCs, naive and antigen-experienced compartments could not be conclusively compared.

The trim is 2 bases for V and 12 bases for J, with a gap of 23 bases between the germline ends. CDR1 and CDR2, per the germline V gene, are SGHDN and FVKESK. The CDR3 has 16 amino acids, counting the end cysteine and phenylalanine. Kept here is only the CDR3 DNA, which spans 48 bases and is read in frame from base 1. Library method: 5' RACE. The sequencer listed for this sample is Illumina HiSeq 2500. A second PCR of about 7 to 12 cycles was run with a J-beta primer mix and a sample-barcoded 5' primer. Each TCR beta cDNA molecule received a unique molecular identifier from a template-switch 5' adaptor carrying 12 random nucleotides. At least 3 million CDR3-containing paired-end reads were obtained from each sample. First-strand cDNA was synthesized from all RNA with the Mint cDNA synthesis kit, primed by a TRBC-specific oligonucleotide. All cDNA was treated with uracil-DNA glycosylase and then went through a first 18-cycle PCR with the universal primers M1SS and BC2_uni_R. Under the source paper's analysis protocol: For normalization, 1 million high-quality reads were randomly selected from each sample, with every read carrying a distinct molecular identifier. Reads sharing molecular identifiers were discarded rather than binned into consensus sequences. CDR3 identification, clonotype clustering and error correction used MiTCR with a Q25 quality threshold and the strictest error-elimination algorithm. Lower-bound total TCR beta diversity was estimated with a nonparametric unseen species model using Euler transformation. The public reads were reprocessed in TCRdb via fastp at Q25 and MiXCR, keeping in-frame beta chains. Each CDR3 protein appears once, grouped with its most common genes and DNA. These V and J calls derive from TCRdb rather than the authors' analysis. The sample profile shows about 640,000 distinct CDR3 sequences; under 70% of them were found once. The ten biggest clones cover around 37% of the sample.

The sequence was obtained from a man in his sixties in good health. Sample: blood. The chain employs TRBV14 and TRBJ2-1; TRBD2 is a possible D gene, resting on 6 matching bases. CDR3 loop: CASSQRSGSFQGGQFF. The bases are TGTGCCAGCAGCCAAAGAAGCGGGTCCTTCCAAGGTGGGCAGTTCTTC.